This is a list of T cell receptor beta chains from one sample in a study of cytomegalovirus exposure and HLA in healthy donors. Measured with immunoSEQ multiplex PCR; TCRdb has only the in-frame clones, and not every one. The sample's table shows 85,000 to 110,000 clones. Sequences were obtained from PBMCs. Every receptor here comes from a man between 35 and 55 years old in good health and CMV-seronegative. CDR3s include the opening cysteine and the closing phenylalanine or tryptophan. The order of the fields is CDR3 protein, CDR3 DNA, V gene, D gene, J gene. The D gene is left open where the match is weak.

CDR3: CASSPIRENTEAFF; DNA: TGTGCCAGCTCACCAATTCGAGAGAACACTGAAGCTTTCTTT; V: TRBV18; D: -; J: TRBJ1-1
CDR3: CATSRVLGGTGELFF; DNA: TGTGCCACCAGCAGAGTGTTAGGGGGCACCGGGGAGCTGTTTTTT; V: TRBV15; D: -; J: TRBJ2-2
CDR3: CASSLGQGASGNTIYF; DNA: TGCGCCAGCAGCTTGGGACAGGGGGCTTCTGGAAACACCATATATTTT; V: TRBV5-1; D: TRBD1; J: TRBJ1-3
CDR3: CASSLYSGTNYEQYF; DNA: TGCGCCAGCAGCCTATATTCCGGGACTAACTACGAGCAGTACTTC; V: TRBV5-1; D: TRBD2; J: TRBJ2-7
CDR3: CSVAVLSNTGELFF; DNA: TGCAGCGTTGCCGTGTTATCGAACACCGGGGAGCTGTTTTTT; V: TRBV29-1; D: -; J: TRBJ2-2
CDR3: CASSSHRGYSTGELFF; DNA: TGTGCCAGCAGTTCCCACAGGGGTTATTCTACCGGGGAGCTGTTTTTT; V: TRBV27; D: TRBD1; J: TRBJ2-2
CDR3: CASSPRDRATEAFF; DNA: TGTGCCAGCAGTCCCCGGGACAGGGCCACTGAAGCTTTCTTT; V: TRBV28; D: TRBD1; J: TRBJ1-1
CDR3: CASTLTGGLNTEAFF; DNA: TGTGCCAGCACCCTGACAGGTGGACTGAACACTGAAGCTTTCTTT; V: TRBV5-6; D: -; J: TRBJ1-1
CDR3: CASSFVVANTIYF; DNA: TGTGCCAGCAGCTTCGTAGTCGCAAACACCATATATTTT; V: TRBV7-9; D: -; J: TRBJ1-3
CDR3: CASSPQFDGRGYTF; DNA: TGTGCCAGCAGCCCTCAATTTGACGGGAGGGGCTACACCTTC; V: TRBV7-2; D: -; J: TRBJ1-2
CDR3: CASSLPTGQLYLSEQFF; DNA: TGTGCCAGCAGTTTACCAACGGGACAGTTATACCTCAGTGAGCAGTTCTTC; V: TRBV27; D: TRBD1; J: TRBJ2-1
CDR3: CASSPTTAGTGELFF; DNA: TGTGCCAGCAGCCCAACTACAGCGGGGACCGGGGAGCTGTTTTTT; V: TRBV9; D: TRBD2; J: TRBJ2-2
CDR3: CASSSTGGLGEPQHF; DNA: TGTGCCAGCAGCTCGACAGGGGGCCTTGGGGAGCCCCAGCATTTT; V: TRBV7-9; D: TRBD1; J: TRBJ1-5
CDR3: CASSPPSRGNAGELFF; DNA: TGTGCCAGCTCACCACCGAGTCGCGGAAACGCCGGGGAGCTGTTTTTT; V: TRBV18; D: -; J: TRBJ2-2
CDR3: CASSKGGREASYEQYF; DNA: TGCGCCAGCAGCAAGGGCGGGCGGGAGGCATCCTACGAGCAGTACTTC; V: TRBV10-2; D: TRBD2; J: TRBJ2-7
CDR3: CSVSLGDTHSGANVLTF; DNA: TGCAGCGTCTCACTAGGGGACACCCACTCTGGGGCCAACGTCCTGACTTTC; V: TRBV29-1; D: -; J: TRBJ2-6
CDR3: CASSSRTSGSTYEQYF; DNA: TGCGCCAGCAGCTCACGGACTAGCGGGAGTACCTACGAGCAGTACTTC; V: TRBV5-1; D: TRBD2; J: TRBJ2-7
CDR3: CASSEAVSAWGTSGSSDTQYF; DNA: TGTGCCAGCAGTGAAGCGGTTTCCGCCTGGGGAACTAGCGGGAGCTCAGATACGCAGTATTTT; V: TRBV2; D: TRBD2; J: TRBJ2-3
CDR3: CASSPGTGYGYTF; DNA: TGTGCCAGCAGCCCGGGGACAGGCTATGGCTACACCTTC; V: TRBV11-2; D: TRBD1; J: TRBJ1-2
CDR3: CASSLGGDSYEQYF; DNA: TGTGCCAGCAGCTTGGGGGGGGACTCCTACGAGCAGTACTTC; V: TRBV13; D: TRBD2; J: TRBJ2-7
CDR3: CSVQNTGELFF; DNA: TGCAGCGTTCAGAACACCGGGGAGCTGTTTTTT; V: TRBV29-1; D: -; J: TRBJ2-2
CDR3: CASRTGGTGELFF; DNA: TGCGCCAGCCGGACAGGGGGCACCGGGGAGCTGTTTTTT; V: TRBV5-1; D: TRBD1; J: TRBJ2-2
CDR3: CASRGDRGVDTQYF; DNA: TGTGCCAGCAGGGGGGACAGGGGGGTAGATACGCAGTATTTT; V: TRBV6-5; D: TRBD1; J: TRBJ2-3
CDR3: CASSALDKSYTF; DNA: TGTGCCAGCAGTGCCCTCGACAAATCCTACACCTTC; V: TRBV6-1; D: -; J: TRBJ1-2
CDR3: CASSPGRGAYNEQFF; DNA: TGTGCCAGCTCACCAGGACGGGGAGCCTACAATGAGCAGTTCTTC; V: TRBV18; D: -; J: TRBJ2-1
CDR3: CAINPGTSVTDTQYF; DNA: TGTGCCATCAACCCCGGGACTAGCGTCACAGATACGCAGTATTTT; V: TRBV10-3; D: TRBD2; J: TRBJ2-3
CDR3: CASSQDNGQPQHF; DNA: TGTGCCAGCAGCCAAGATAATGGCCAGCCCCAGCATTTT; V: TRBV4-2; D: -; J: TRBJ1-5
CDR3: CASSPGQGNGYTF; DNA: TGTGCCAGCTCACCAGGCCAGGGGAATGGCTACACCTTC; V: TRBV18; D: -; J: TRBJ1-2
CDR3: CASRLGLVHNEQFF; DNA: TGTGCCAGCAGGCTGGGACTAGTCCACAATGAGCAGTTCTTC; V: TRBV6-5; D: TRBD2; J: TRBJ2-1
CDR3: CASSGRGVYNEQFF; DNA: TGCGCCAGCAGCGGGCGGGGGGTTTACAATGAGCAGTTCTTC; V: TRBV5-1; D: TRBD2; J: TRBJ2-1
CDR3: CASSEDRVNQPQHF; DNA: TGTGCCAGCTCGGAGGACAGGGTCAATCAGCCCCAGCATTTT; V: TRBV18; D: TRBD1; J: TRBJ1-5
CDR3: CASSRIGIAYGYTF; DNA: TGTGCCAGCAGCCGAATCGGGATCGCCTATGGCTACACCTTC; V: TRBV6-5; D: -; J: TRBJ1-2
CDR3: CASSSRTGKETQYF; DNA: TGTGCCAGCAGTTCTCGGACAGGGAAAGAGACCCAGTACTTC; V: TRBV6-6; D: TRBD1; J: TRBJ2-5
CDR3: CASSLLAVDTQYF; DNA: TGTGCCAGCTCACTGCTAGCAGTAGATACGCAGTATTTT; V: TRBV18; D: -; J: TRBJ2-3
CDR3: CASSSGQEADTQYF; DNA: TGTGCCAGCAGCTCTGGACAGGAGGCAGATACGCAGTATTTT; V: TRBV13; D: TRBD1; J: TRBJ2-3
CDR3: CASRITENEQFF; DNA: TGTGCCAGCAGGATAACAGAAAATGAGCAGTTCTTC; V: TRBV6-1; D: -; J: TRBJ2-1
CDR3: CASSYGIREKLFF; DNA: TGTGCCAGCAGTTACGGGATTCGCGAAAAACTGTTTTTT; V: TRBV27; D: -; J: TRBJ1-4
CDR3: CAWSVRGGLPSLEQYF; DNA: TGTGCCTGGAGTGTAAGGGGGGGTCTTCCCTCCCTCGAGCAGTACTTC; V: TRBV30; D: -; J: TRBJ2-7
CDR3: CASSPLWTVGNTEAFF; DNA: TGCGCCAGCAGCCCATTATGGACAGTGGGGAACACTGAAGCTTTCTTT; V: TRBV5-1; D: -; J: TRBJ1-1
CDR3: CASSLKGGSYEQYF; DNA: TGTGCCAGCAGCTTGAAAGGGGGCAGTTACGAGCAGTACTTC; V: TRBV5-4; D: TRBD1; J: TRBJ2-7
CDR3: CASSFRTPIYEQYF; DNA: TGTGCCAGCAGTTTCCGGACACCGATTTACGAGCAGTACTTC; V: TRBV27; D: -; J: TRBJ2-7
CDR3: CASSDLRGTGGYEQYF; DNA: TGTGCCAGCAGTGACTTGCGCGGGACAGGGGGCTACGAGCAGTACTTC; V: TRBV2; D: TRBD1; J: TRBJ2-7
CDR3: CASSATGSGYTF; DNA: TGTGCCAGCAGCGCTACAGGAAGTGGCTACACCTTC; V: TRBV5-6; D: -; J: TRBJ1-2
CDR3: CASSLSSLMNTEAFF; DNA: TGTGCCAGCAGTTTATCTAGCCTCATGAACACTGAAGCTTTCTTT; V: TRBV28; D: -; J: TRBJ1-1
CDR3: CAWVIQGSDTQYF; DNA: TGTGCCTGGGTTATACAGGGATCAGATACGCAGTATTTT; V: TRBV30; D: -; J: TRBJ2-3
CDR3: CASSSYPDRIYEQYF; DNA: TGTGCCAGCAGCTCCTACCCAGACAGGATCTACGAGCAGTACTTC; V: TRBV7-2; D: -; J: TRBJ2-7
CDR3: CASSLTGLDYNEQFF; DNA: TGCGCCAGCAGCTTGACGGGACTTGATTACAATGAGCAGTTCTTC; V: TRBV5-1; D: -; J: TRBJ2-1
CDR3: CASSQGSTEAFF; DNA: TGTGCCAGCAGCCAGGGCTCCACTGAAGCTTTCTTT; V: TRBV28; D: -; J: TRBJ1-1
CDR3: CASSEFSEAFF; DNA: TGTGCCAGCAGTGAATTCTCTGAAGCTTTCTTT; V: TRBV6-1; D: -; J: TRBJ1-1
CDR3: CASSAGQPGDTQYF; DNA: TGTGCCAGCAGCGCGGGACAGCCCGGCGATACGCAGTATTTT; V: TRBV2; D: -; J: TRBJ2-3
CDR3: CAWSNLGLAGGNEQFF; DNA: TGTGCCTGGAGTAACTTGGGACTAGCGGGGGGGAATGAGCAGTTCTTC; V: TRBV30; D: TRBD2; J: TRBJ2-1
CDR3: CASSSPSTGNTDTQYF; DNA: TGTGCCAGCAGTTCCCCATCGACAGGAAACACAGATACGCAGTATTTT; V: TRBV28; D: -; J: TRBJ2-3
CDR3: CASSLTGSAGELFF; DNA: TGCGCCAGCAGCTTAACAGGGTCCGCCGGGGAGCTGTTTTTT; V: TRBV5-1; D: -; J: TRBJ2-2
CDR3: CASSFSDDKPRPQHF; DNA: TGTGCCAGCAGTTTCTCTGACGACAAACCTCGCCCCCAGCATTTT; V: TRBV27; D: -; J: TRBJ1-5